The clone carrying this T cell receptor (beta chain) showed up many times. Its antigen is currently unknown. cDNA synthesis used the whole RNA isolate, giving expressed TCRB sequences. Method: immunoSEQ multiplex PCR; TCRdb's copy keeps in-frame clones and lacks some. The sample contains some 150,000 clones, 10% of which appear only once. V lost 8 bases, J lost 0 bases, and 8 bases lay in between. Germline V lookup: CDR1 MNHEY, CDR2 SVGAGI. The CDR3 is 14 residues long. The authors sorted CD4+ naive, central memory, regulatory and stem cell-like memory cells via CD45RO/CCR7/CD25/CD127/CD95/CD27. Purities over 95% were achieved in all sorted populations. The sample belongs to a study of beta chain features in type 1 diabetes. As for the study in general: No patient-donor differences in age, gender, total cells or subset yield. Study-level results: It was possible that PCR favored shorter templates, equally so in patients and controls.

The material sequenced was naive CD4+ T cells from blood. This rearrangement joins TRBV6-5 to TRBJ2-6; no reliable D call. The sequence was collected from a young man in good health. CDR3 region: CASREASGANVLTF. CDR3 nucleotide sequence: TGTGCCAGCCGTGAGGCCTCTGGGGCCAACGTCCTGACTTTC.